The 25 T cell receptor beta chains below were found in one sample sequenced in a study. TCRdb re-analysed the 5' RACE reads in MiXCR, keeping a single row per CDR3 protein. The data contain about 50,000 distinct CDR3 sequences, about 15% of them singletons. Source material: naive CD4+ T cells sorted from blood. Documented subset: naive CD4+ T cells, CD4+CD45RA+CD25-. The receptors were gathered from a female donor with breast cancer.

This clonotype came up once. The V and J genes are TRBV4-1 and TRBJ2-3; TRBD2 aligns across 9 bases. The CDR3 contains 17 residues. Germline CDR1 reads MGHRA; CDR2 reads YSYEKL. J lost 3 bases, V lost 6 bases, and 13 bases had no gene match. The CDR3 coding sequence is TGCGCCAGCAGGTTCAATAGCGGGAGAGGTGGGACAGATACGCAGTATTTT. Amino acid sequence: CASRFNSGRGGTDTQYF.

This clonotype showed up many times. The chain is built from TRBV6-5 and TRBJ1-3; D is perhaps TRBD1 (6 bases). The CDR3 has 14 residues. Per germline, CDR1 MNHEY and CDR2 SVGAGI. V shed 6 bases and J shed 6 bases, with 15 bases lying between them. CDR3 nucleotides: TGTGCCAGCAGGGCGAGGGGGGATGAAAACACCATATATTTT. Translating it yields CASRARGDENTIYF.

In the case of this clonotype: A much more abundant neighbour one base away suggests this may be a read error. This rearrangement joins TRBV5-6 to TRBJ1-4; D gene uncertain. The CDR3 extends over 12 amino acids. Trimming left V 2 bases short and J 9 bases short, with 8 bases between. Germline assignment: CDR1 SGHDT and CDR2 YYEEEE. Here the CDR3 DNA reads TGTGCCAGCAGCTTACCGGGAAAAAAACTGTTTTTT. Translated, it gives CASSLPGKKLFF.

This clonotype was counted at least ten times. The V call is TRBV12-3 or TRBV12-4, the J call TRBJ1-6; D is unclear. This CDR3 is built from 12 residues. V lost 4 bases to trimming and J lost 7 bases, with 5 bases between them. The CDR3 region has the DNA TGTGCCAGCAGTTCATCGAATTCACCCCTCCACTTT. This gives the protein CASSSSNSPLHF.

This chain uses TRBV2 with TRBJ1-2, with D unresolved. Germline-derived CDR1 and CDR2 are SNHLY and FYNNEI. V was cut by 7 bases and J by 2 bases, with 8 bases left in between. The CDR3 runs 12 residues. In DNA form, the CDR3 reads TGTGCCAGCACCCCGAAGAACTATGGCTACACCTTC. As protein: CASTPKNYGYTF.

The chain employs TRBV5-5 and TRBJ1-4; perhaps TRBD1 as D (6 bases). This CDR3 is built from 14 residues. The V gene's germline CDR1 is SGHKS and CDR2 YYEKEE (reference sequence). Between the trimmed V and J ends, which lost 2 bases and 12 bases, there was a span of 17 bases. DNA for the CDR3: TGTGCCAGCAGCTTCGGGGGCAGGGAGGAAGAACTGTTTTTT. Amino acids: CASSFGGREEELFF. Full variable domain (rest looked up from reference TRBV5-5 and TRBJ1-4): DAGVTQSPTHLIKTRGQQVTLRCSPISGHKSVSWYQQVLGQGPQFIFQYYEKEERGRGNFPDRFSARQFPNYSSELNVNALLLGDSALYLCASSFGGREEELFFGSGTQLSVL.

This clonotype was recorded at least ten times. V gene TRBV20-1 combines with J gene TRBJ2-3, with D possibly being TRBD2 (8 bases). V shed 0 bases and J shed 3 bases, with 22 bases lying between them. Looked up from germline, CDR1 is DFQATT and CDR2 is SNEGSKA (reference sequence). The CDR3 runs to 18 residues. The CDR3 region is CSARDDQGGGRWTDTQYF. In nucleotides, the CDR3 is TGCAGTGCTAGAGATGATCAGGGGGGCGGGAGGTGGACAGATACGCAGTATTTT.

The rearrangement uses TRBV27 and TRBJ2-7, with D unresolved. Germline-derived CDR1 and CDR2 are MNHEY and SMNVEV (reference sequence). The V end lost 7 bases, the J end lost 6 bases, and 10 bases lay between the germline ends. This CDR3 has 11 amino acids. Here the CDR3 reads CASISSGEQYF. CDR3 DNA sequence: TGTGCCAGCATTAGCTCGGGCGAGCAGTACTTC.

This clonotype was counted only a few times. Here the CDR3 reads CASSQGTSGRQETQYF. DNA of the CDR3: TGCGCCAGCAGCCAAGGGACTAGCGGGAGACAAGAGACCCAGTACTTC. The rearrangement joins TRBV4-1 to TRBJ2-5, with 13 bases that match TRBD2. This CDR3 has 16 amino acids. V shed 1 base, J shed 2 bases, and the junction held 1 base outside the gene matches. CDR1 MGHRA and CDR2 YSYEKL come from the germline V gene.

As concerns this clonotype: No conserved phenylalanine or tryptophan is present at the end of the CDR3, so a read error is the likely explanation. The J gene is TRBJ1-3, the V gene TRBV5-1; perhaps TRBD1 as D (5 bases). Trimming stripped 2 bases from V and 0 bases from J, with 9 bases between. Germline CDR1 is SGHRS and CDR2 is YFSETQ. This CDR3 comprises 15 residues. This chain's CDR3 is CASSFDSFSGNTIYS. In nucleotides, the CDR3 is TGCGCCAGCAGCTTTGACAGTTTCTCTGGAAACACCATATATTCT.

This clonotype has a handful of counts. V and J are TRBV12-3 or TRBV12-4 and TRBJ2-6, with 9 bases that match TRBD2. Germline trimming cut 6 bases from V and 0 bases from J; bases unmatched to any gene: 9. The CDR3 is 18 residues long. The CDR3 spells CASSSSGKGSSGANVLTF. The CDR3 region has the DNA TGTGCCAGCAGCTCTAGCGGGAAGGGAAGCTCTGGGGCCAACGTCCTGACTTTC.

This clonotype was counted at least ten times. The CDR3 here is CASGSGFQPQHF. The DNA for the CDR3 is TGTGCCAGCGGTTCGGGGTTTCAGCCCCAGCATTTT. The rearrangement joins TRBV6-5 to TRBJ1-5, with unresolved D. The germline V gene encodes CDR1 MNHEY and CDR2 SVGAGI. The CDR3 covers 12 residues. V lost 8 bases to trimming and J lost 6 bases, with 11 bases between them.

V is TRBV18 and J is TRBJ1-1, with unresolved D. This CDR3 comprises 13 residues. Trimming removed 3 bases at V and 3 bases at J, with 8 bases between. Germline V CDR1 and CDR2: KGHSH, LQKENI. The CDR3 is CASSPGSDTEAFF. Here the CDR3 DNA reads TGTGCCAGCTCACCTGGTTCGGACACTGAAGCTTTCTTT. Based on the CDR3 plus reference TRBV18 and TRBJ1-1, the full variable domain is NAGVMQNPRHLVRRRGQEARLRCSPMKGHSHVYWYRQLPEEGLKFMVYLQKENIIDESGMPKERFSAEFPKEGPSILRIQQVVRGDSAAYFCASSPGSDTEAFFGQGTRLTVV.

Ten or more counts support this clonotype. The rearrangement links TRBV20-1 to TRBJ1-1; 7 bases line up with TRBD1. CDR1 is DFQATT, CDR2 SNEGSKA, per germline (reference sequence). This CDR3 contains 13 residues. The J segment lost 6 bases and the V segment lost 3 bases, leaving 7 bases of the junction unmatched. CDR3 sequence: CSARAGGDAEAFF. CDR3 in DNA: TGCAGTGCTAGGGCAGGGGGAGACGCTGAAGCTTTCTTT.

In its sample, this clonotype was seen once. This chain uses TRBV4-2 with TRBJ2-5; TRBD2 aligns across 9 bases. The V and J ends lost 1 base and 7 bases, in that order; junction bases with no gene match: 7. The CDR3 runs to 15 residues. Germline CDR1 LGHNA, CDR2 YNFKEQ. The CDR3 sequence: CASSQAGTSKGTQYF. Here the CDR3 DNA reads TGTGCCAGCAGCCAAGCCGGGACTAGCAAGGGGACCCAGTACTTC.

A few counts support this clonotype. Written as DNA, the CDR3 is TGTGCCAGCAGCGTAACGGGGGGGACGGATGAAGCTTTCTTT. It codes for CASSVTGGTDEAFF. The chain joins TRBV9 to TRBJ1-1; the D gene is possibly TRBD1 (5 bases). Per germline, CDR1 SGDLS and CDR2 YYNGEE. The CDR3 extends over 14 amino acids. Trimming removed 1 base at V and 7 bases at J, with 14 bases between.

In this sample, this clonotype turned up a few times. This chain joins TRBV5-1 and TRBJ2-1, with 9 bases lining up with TRBD2. Germline CDR1 is SGHRS and CDR2 is YFSETQ. J gave up 9 bases and V 3 bases, and 16 bases lay outside the gene matches. This CDR3 has 17 amino acids. CDR3 bases: TGCGCCAGCAGCTGGAATATAGCGGGAGAGGGTCTCGGTGAGCAGTTCTTC. Translation: CASSWNIAGEGLGEQFF.

J is TRBJ2-1 and V is TRBV5-1, with D unresolved. The V gene's germline CDR1 is SGHRS and CDR2 YFSETQ. The CDR3 runs to 14 residues. Trimming shortened V by 3 bases and J by 3 bases, and 10 bases separated the two germline ends. CDR3 residues: CASSSLPYYNEQFF. The CDR3 nucleotides read TGCGCCAGCAGCTCTCTACCGTACTACAATGAGCAGTTCTTC.

This clonotype was detected many times. The chain has TRBV29-1 and TRBJ1-2; D is possibly TRBD1 (5 bases). V lost 4 bases to trimming and J lost 4 bases, with 16 bases between them. Per germline, CDR1 SQVTM and CDR2 ANQGSEA. The CDR3 runs 14 residues. The CDR3 DNA reads as TGCAGCGTTGCCCTCGGGGGTTTAGGCTATGGCTACACCTTC. Translation gives CSVALGGLGYGYTF.

In the case of this clonotype: Compared with germline, one end of the junction differs, possibly owing to a read error. The chain recombines TRBV20-1 with TRBJ2-3; tentative D call: TRBD2 (5 bases). Germline CDR1 DFQATT, CDR2 SNEGSKA (reference sequence). The CDR3 covers 12 residues. The CDR3 protein is CSAEVGRDTQYF. The CDR3 DNA reads TGCAGTGCTGAGGTTGGGAGAGATACGCAGTATTTC.

This clonotype was observed many times. V and J are TRBV6-2 or TRBV6-3 and TRBJ1-5; 8 bases agree with TRBD1. In germline, CDR1 is MNHEY, CDR2 SVGEGT. The V segment lost 5 bases and the J segment 7 bases; nucleotides outside the gene matches: 7. CDR3 size: 14 residues. CDR3 residues: CASSPTGGRQPQHF. The CDR3 DNA follows: TGTGCCAGCAGTCCCACAGGGGGACGGCAGCCCCAGCATTTT.

The genes are TRBV5-1 and TRBJ2-1; TRBD2 agrees at 8 bases. This CDR3 has 15 amino acids. Germline CDR1 reads SGHRS; CDR2 reads YFSETQ. J lost 4 bases, V lost 0 bases, and 3 bases had no gene match. CDR3 in amino acids: CASSLEPGGYNEQFF. Here the CDR3 DNA reads TGCGCCAGCAGCTTGGAACCGGGGGGGTACAATGAGCAGTTCTTC.

There are many counts of this clonotype. This rearrangement joins TRBV20-1 to TRBJ1-6; D remains ambiguous. V was cut by 6 bases and J by 0 bases, with 9 bases left in between. Germline assignment: CDR1 DFQATT and CDR2 SNEGSKA (reference sequence). The CDR3 contains 14 residues. The DNA for the CDR3 is TGCAGTGCCCGAGACGGCTCCTATAATTCACCCCTCCACTTT. Its translation is CSARDGSYNSPLHF.

The genes are TRBV21-1 and TRBJ2-7. TRBV21-1 corresponds to a pseudogene. CDR3 size: 15 residues. The DNA for the CDR3 is TGTGCCAGCAGCAAAGGCCGGCGGTGCAGCTACGAGCAGTACTTC. As protein: CASSKGRRCSYEQYF.

V and J are TRBV5-1 and TRBJ2-7; 7 nucleotides align to TRBD1. Germline CDR1 SGHRS, CDR2 YFSETQ. The CDR3 contains 14 residues. Unmatched junction bases numbered 5, after V lost 4 bases and J lost 1 base. In DNA form, the CDR3 reads TGCGCCAGCAGCCTCGGGACAGCTTCCTACGAGCAGTACTTC. Protein sequence: CASSLGTASYEQYF.